Each of the 19 T cell receptor beta chains below was sequenced from the same sample in a study of graft-versus-host responses after intestinal transplantation. The table came from immunoSEQ multiplex PCR; TCRdb's copy has only in-frame clones and leaves some out. The data hold some 120,000 clones, with around nine tenths observed a single time. Antigens for these TCRs are unknown. Sequenced material: unstimulated CD4+ T cells sorted from spleen or lymph node cells, taken before intestinal transplant. The receptors originated from a human donor who received an intestinal transplant.

This chain connects TRBV5-1 to TRBJ2-1; TRBD2 agrees at 10 bases. V dropped 1 base and J dropped 2; count of bases not matched to a gene: 3. CDR3 length: 16 amino acids. The V gene's germline CDR1 is SGHRS and CDR2 YFSETQ. CDR3 bases: TGCGCCAGCAGCTTGCCCCTAGCGGGGGCCTACAATGAGCAGTTCTTC. Its protein product is CASSLPLAGAYNEQFF.

J is TRBJ2-5 and V is TRBV4-1, with D maybe TRBD2 (6 bases). The CDR3 spans 15 residues. Looked up from germline, CDR1 is MGHRA and CDR2 is YSYEKL. V was shortened by 0 bases and J by 5 bases, with 13 bases between the two germline ends. This chain's CDR3 is CASSQDETRKETQYF. The CDR3 bases are TGCGCCAGCAGCCAAGACGAGACTAGGAAGGAGACCCAGTACTTC.

The V call is TRBV27, the J call TRBJ2-7; the D call may be TRBD1 or TRBD2 (5 bases each). The germline gives CDR1 MNHEY, CDR2 SMNVEV (reference sequence). V shed 6 bases and J shed 3 bases, with 18 bases lying between them. This CDR3 region has 15 residues. The CDR3, as DNA: TGTGCCAGCAGGAGAGGGACGAGTCGACTCTACGAGCAGTACTTC. This translates into CASRRGTSRLYEQYF.

The rearrangement uses TRBV10-3 and TRBJ2-4; 7 bases are shared with TRBD1. The CDR3 is 14 residues long. Trimming removed 8 bases from V and 4 bases from J; junction bases left unmatched: 8. The germline gives CDR1 ENHRY, CDR2 SYGVKD. CDR3 in amino acids: CAIRSGTAKNIQYF. For the CDR3, the DNA is TGTGCCATCCGTTCCGGGACAGCAAAAAACATTCAGTACTTC.

The J gene is TRBJ2-7, the V gene TRBV5-3; D remains ambiguous. TRBV5-3 is given ORF status, its function remaining uncertain. The CDR3 has 14 residues. Trimming stripped 1 base from V and 0 bases from J, with 8 bases between. This CDR3 reads CARSLTRDSYEQYF. CDR3 DNA: TGTGCCAGAAGCTTGACCCGTGACTCCTACGAGCAGTACTTC.

The chain has TRBV15 and TRBJ1-1, with no clear D. The CDR3 extends over 15 amino acids. Germline-derived CDR1 and CDR2 are LNHNV and YYDKDF (reference sequence). V gave up 5 bases and J gave up 0 bases, with 13 bases separating them. This chain's CDR3 is CATSVGWSMNTEAFF. As DNA, the CDR3 is TGTGCCACCAGCGTGGGGTGGTCTATGAACACTGAAGCTTTCTTT. Looking up the rest from reference TRBV15 and TRBJ1-1 gives the full variable domain: DAMVIQNPRYQVTQFGKPVTLSCSQTLNHNVMYWYQQKSSQAPKLLFHYYDKDFNNEADTPDNFQSRRPNTSFCFLDIRSPGLGDTAMYLCATSVGWSMNTEAFFGQGTRLTVV.

With respect to this clone: Additional DNA sequences in this sample encode the identical CDR3. This chain joins TRBV7-9 and TRBJ1-1; D is undetermined. The V gene's germline CDR1 is SEHNR and CDR2 FQNEAQ (reference sequence). The CDR3 contains 12 residues. Trimming left V 3 bases short and J 0 bases short, with 2 bases between. This chain's CDR3 is CASSLVNTEAFF. In DNA, the CDR3 is TGTGCCAGCAGCTTGGTGAACACTGAAGCTTTCTTT.

V is TRBV4-1 and J is TRBJ2-3; 7 nucleotides agree with TRBD2. The junction had 12 bases not matched to a gene; V was cut back by 0 bases and J by 0 bases. CDR1 MGHRA and CDR2 YSYEKL come from the germline V gene. This CDR3 is built from 19 residues. The CDR3 protein is CASSQDVSAGVDSTDTQYF. In DNA form, the CDR3 reads TGCGCCAGCAGCCAAGATGTTTCGGCGGGGGTAGATAGCACAGATACGCAGTATTTT.

CDR3 DNA sequence: TGTGCCAGCAGCCAGGGACAGGGGATCCAAGAGACCCAGTACTTC. It yields the protein CASSQGQGIQETQYF. The rearrangement uses TRBV5-5 and TRBJ2-5; 10 bases match TRBD1. The germline CDR1 and CDR2 sequences are SGHKS and YYEKEE (reference sequence). The CDR3 totals 15 residues. V lost 4 bases to trimming and J lost 1 base; unmatched junction nucleotides: 4.

Comments on this clone: This specimen includes other DNA sequences encoding the same CDR3. This chain connects TRBV18 to TRBJ2-1, with TRBD1 identical over 7 bases. The V segment lost 6 bases and the J segment 7 bases; nucleotides outside the gene matches: 3. Germline lookup yields CDR1 KGHSH and CDR2 LQKENI. The CDR3 extends over 12 amino acids. The CDR3 protein is CASSPTGNEQFF. The CDR3 DNA reads TGTGCCAGCTCCCCGACAGGGAATGAGCAGTTCTTC.

This chain uses TRBV19 with TRBJ2-1; possibly TRBD1 for D (5 bases). The germline V and J ends were trimmed by 0 bases and 7 bases, with 13 bases remaining between them. CDR3 length equals 15 residues. CDR1 and CDR2 (germline): LNHDA, SQIVND (reference sequence). The CDR3 region has the DNA TGTGCCAGTAGTATAGACAGGGTAACGCGGAATGAGCAGTTCTTC. It specifies CASSIDRVTRNEQFF.

This clone appeared once. The V gene is TRBV19, the J gene TRBJ1-5, with D tentatively TRBD1 (5 bases). This CDR3 region has 13 residues. Looked up from germline, CDR1 is LNHDA and CDR2 is SQIVND (reference sequence). V dropped 2 bases and J dropped 9 bases, with 11 bases sitting between them. The CDR3 reads CASSIYGGRPQHF. The CDR3 DNA follows: TGTGCCAGTAGTATATATGGGGGTCGGCCCCAGCATTTT.

The rearrangement uses TRBV19 and TRBJ1-2; D is unclear. The CDR3 spans 14 residues. The V end lost 5 bases, the J end lost 7 bases, and 17 bases lay between the germline ends. Germline assignment: CDR1 LNHDA and CDR2 SQIVND (reference sequence). The DNA of the CDR3 is TGTGCCAGTAGTTTGGGGATCCGGTCTCGTGGCTACACCTTC. As protein: CASSLGIRSRGYTF.

As DNA, the CDR3 is TGTGCCAGCAGCGACCCGACAGGGGGGAGCACTGAAGCTTTCTTT. This translates into CASSDPTGGSTEAFF. The chain couples TRBV7-9 to TRBJ1-1; TRBD1 agrees at 9 bases. The junction had 8 bases not matched to a gene; V was cut back by 5 bases and J by 4 bases. The CDR3 has 15 amino acids. CDR1 is SEHNR, CDR2 FQNEAQ, per germline (reference sequence).

The chain links TRBV6-1 to TRBJ2-5; D is possibly TRBD2 (5 bases). This CDR3 region has 15 residues. Per germline, CDR1 MNHNS and CDR2 SASEGT. V was shortened by 6 bases and J by 2 bases, with 16 bases between the two germline ends. DNA of the CDR3: TGTGCCAGCAGACCCCATCTCGGGATTCAAGAGACCCAGTACTTC. Its protein product is CASRPHLGIQETQYF.

The chain has TRBV6-1 and TRBJ1-1; possibly TRBD1 for D (5 bases). The CDR3 extends over 16 amino acids. CDR1 and CDR2 (germline): MNHNS, SASEGT. V lost 4 bases and J 0 bases, leaving 15 bases between the germline ends. CDR3 loop: CASSVPLRGVNTEAFF. The CDR3 DNA is TGTGCCAGCAGTGTCCCCCTGCGGGGCGTGAACACTGAAGCTTTCTTT.

The chain is built from TRBV2 and TRBJ2-7; no reliable D call. Trimming removed 1 base at V and 3 bases at J, with 13 bases between. Per germline, CDR1 SNHLY and CDR2 FYNNEI. There are 15 residues in the CDR3. CDR3 nucleotides: TGTGCCAGCAGTGAAGTATTGACTGGGCGCTACGAGCAGTACTTC. This translates into CASSEVLTGRYEQYF.

The rearrangement joins TRBV19 to TRBJ1-2, with D possibly matching TRBD1 (5 bases). CDR3 size: 16 residues. Trimming removed 4 bases from V and 2 bases from J, with 17 bases in between. Germline CDR1 LNHDA, CDR2 SQIVND (reference sequence). CDR3 residues: CASSTHTVGANYGYTF. The CDR3 region has the DNA TGTGCCAGTAGTACCCATACGGTCGGGGCAAACTATGGCTACACCTTC.

The rearrangement joins TRBV11-1 to TRBJ2-3, with 8 bases that match TRBD1. Germline assignment: CDR1 SGHAT and CDR2 FQDESV (reference sequence). The CDR3 consists of 13 residues. Trimming at V came to 1 base and at J to 6 bases, leaving 0 bases not matched to a gene. The CDR3 DNA reads TGTGCCAGCAGCTTAGACAGGGGGGATACGCAGTATTTT. This gives the protein CASSLDRGDTQYF.